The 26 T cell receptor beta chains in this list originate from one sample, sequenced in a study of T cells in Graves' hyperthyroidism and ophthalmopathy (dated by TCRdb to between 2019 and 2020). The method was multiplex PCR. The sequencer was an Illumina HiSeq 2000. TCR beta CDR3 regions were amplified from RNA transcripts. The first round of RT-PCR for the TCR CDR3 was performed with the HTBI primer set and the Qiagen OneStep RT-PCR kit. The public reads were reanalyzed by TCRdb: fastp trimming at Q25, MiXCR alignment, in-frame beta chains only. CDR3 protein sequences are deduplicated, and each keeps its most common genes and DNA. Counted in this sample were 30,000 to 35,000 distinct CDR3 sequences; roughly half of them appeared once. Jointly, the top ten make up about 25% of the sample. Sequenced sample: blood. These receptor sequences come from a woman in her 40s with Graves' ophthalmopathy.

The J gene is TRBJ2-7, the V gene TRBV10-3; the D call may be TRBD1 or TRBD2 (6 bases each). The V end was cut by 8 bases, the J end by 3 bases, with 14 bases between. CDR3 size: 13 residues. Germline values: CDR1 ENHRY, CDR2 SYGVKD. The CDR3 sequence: CAIGEGGLYEQYF. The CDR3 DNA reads TGTGCCATCGGGGAAGGGGGGCTCTACGAGCAGTACTTC.

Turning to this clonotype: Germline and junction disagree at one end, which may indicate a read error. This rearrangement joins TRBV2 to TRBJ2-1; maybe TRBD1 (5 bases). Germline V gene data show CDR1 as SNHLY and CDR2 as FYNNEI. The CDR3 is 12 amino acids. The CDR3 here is CASSQEDNEQVF. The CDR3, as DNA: TGTGCCAGCAGCCAAGAGGACAATGAGCAGGTCTTC.

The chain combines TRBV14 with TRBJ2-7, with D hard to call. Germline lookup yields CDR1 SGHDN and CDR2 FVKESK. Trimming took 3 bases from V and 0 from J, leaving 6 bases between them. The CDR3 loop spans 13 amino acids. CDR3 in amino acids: CASSHEISYEQYF. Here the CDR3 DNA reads TGTGCCAGCAGCCACGAGATCTCCTACGAGCAGTACTTC.

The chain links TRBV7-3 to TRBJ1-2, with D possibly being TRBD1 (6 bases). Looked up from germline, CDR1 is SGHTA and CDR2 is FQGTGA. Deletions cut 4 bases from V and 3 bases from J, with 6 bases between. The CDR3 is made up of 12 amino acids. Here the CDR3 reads CASSWTDYGYTF. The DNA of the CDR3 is TGTGCCAGCAGCTGGACAGACTATGGCTACACCTTC.

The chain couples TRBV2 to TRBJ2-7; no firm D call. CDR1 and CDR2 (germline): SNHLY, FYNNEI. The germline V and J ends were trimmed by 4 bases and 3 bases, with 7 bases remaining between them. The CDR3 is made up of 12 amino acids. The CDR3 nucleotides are TGTGCCAGCAGTGGATCAGGCTACGAGCAGTACTTC. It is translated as CASSGSGYEQYF.

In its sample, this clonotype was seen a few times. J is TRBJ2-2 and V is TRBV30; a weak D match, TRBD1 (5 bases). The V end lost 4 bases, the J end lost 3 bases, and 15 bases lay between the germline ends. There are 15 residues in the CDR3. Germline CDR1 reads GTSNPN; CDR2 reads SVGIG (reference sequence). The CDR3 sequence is CAWKDGPRDTGELFF. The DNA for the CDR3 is TGTGCCTGGAAGGACGGGCCCAGGGACACCGGGGAGCTGTTTTTT.

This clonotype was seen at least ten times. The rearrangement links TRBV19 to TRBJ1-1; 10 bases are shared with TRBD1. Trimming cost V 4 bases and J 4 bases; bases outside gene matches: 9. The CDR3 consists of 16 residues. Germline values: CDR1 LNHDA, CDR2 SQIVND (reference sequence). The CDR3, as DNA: TGTGCCAGTAGTACCCAACGGACAGGGGGAGTCACTGAAGCTTTCTTT. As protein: CASSTQRTGGVTEAFF.

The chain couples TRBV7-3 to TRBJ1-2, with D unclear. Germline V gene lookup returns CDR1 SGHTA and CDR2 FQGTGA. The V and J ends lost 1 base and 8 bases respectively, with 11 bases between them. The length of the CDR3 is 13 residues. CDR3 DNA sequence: TGTGCCAGCAGCTTAAGTGGTAGCGGGGGCTACACCTTC. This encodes CASSLSGSGGYTF.

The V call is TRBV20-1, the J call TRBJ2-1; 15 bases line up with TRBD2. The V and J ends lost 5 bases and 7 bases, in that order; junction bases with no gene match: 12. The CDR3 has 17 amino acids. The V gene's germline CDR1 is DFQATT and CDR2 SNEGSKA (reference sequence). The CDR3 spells CSAPRTGLAGGQNEQFF. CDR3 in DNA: TGCAGTGCTCCTCGTACCGGACTAGCGGGGGGGCAGAATGAGCAGTTCTTC.

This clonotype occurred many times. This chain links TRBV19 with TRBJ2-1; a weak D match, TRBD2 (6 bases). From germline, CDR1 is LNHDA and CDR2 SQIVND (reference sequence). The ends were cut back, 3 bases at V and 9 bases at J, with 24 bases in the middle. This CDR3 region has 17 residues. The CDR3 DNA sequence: TGTGCCAGTAGTATCCTCTTTACTAGCCAAAGTGACGTTGAGCAGTTCTTC. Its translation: CASSILFTSQSDVEQFF.

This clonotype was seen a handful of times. In DNA form, the CDR3 reads TGCAGTGCTAGTCGTGGTAGCGGTCGCTCCTACAATGAGCAGTTCTTC. Its protein is CSASRGSGRSYNEQFF. The gene calls are TRBV20-1 and TRBJ2-1; a weak D match, TRBD2 (6 bases). Germline V gene data show CDR1 as DFQATT and CDR2 as SNEGSKA (reference sequence). The CDR3 has 16 residues. The V end was cut by 3 bases, the J end by 0 bases, with 15 bases between.

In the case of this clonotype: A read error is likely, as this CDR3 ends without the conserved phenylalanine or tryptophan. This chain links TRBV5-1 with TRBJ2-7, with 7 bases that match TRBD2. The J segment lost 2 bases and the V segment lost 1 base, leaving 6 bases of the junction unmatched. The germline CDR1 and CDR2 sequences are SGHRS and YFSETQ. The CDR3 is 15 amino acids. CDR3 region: CASSLPSGGAYEQYS. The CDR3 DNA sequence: TGCGCCAGCAGCTTGCCTAGCGGAGGGGCCTACGAGCAGTACTCC.

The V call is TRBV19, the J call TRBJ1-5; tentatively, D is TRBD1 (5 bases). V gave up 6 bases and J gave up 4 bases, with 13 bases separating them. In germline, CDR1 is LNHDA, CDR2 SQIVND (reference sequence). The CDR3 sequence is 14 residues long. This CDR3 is CASRNRDSNQPQHF. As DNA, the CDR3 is TGTGCCAGTAGAAACCGAGACAGTAATCAGCCCCAGCATTTT.

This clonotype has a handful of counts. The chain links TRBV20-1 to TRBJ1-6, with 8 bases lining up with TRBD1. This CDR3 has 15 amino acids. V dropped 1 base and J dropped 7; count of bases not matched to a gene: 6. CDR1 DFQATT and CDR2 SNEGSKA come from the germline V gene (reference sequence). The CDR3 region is CSARGQGAKNSPLHF. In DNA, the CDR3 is TGCAGTGCTAGAGGGCAGGGGGCAAAGAATTCACCCCTCCACTTT.

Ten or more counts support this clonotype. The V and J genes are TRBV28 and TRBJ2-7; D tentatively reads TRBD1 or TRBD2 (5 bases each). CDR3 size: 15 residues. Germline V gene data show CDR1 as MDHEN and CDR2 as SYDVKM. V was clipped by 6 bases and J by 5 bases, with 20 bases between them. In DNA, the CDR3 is TGTGCCAGCAGAACCCGGGACGCCTCGGACCACGAGCAGTACTTC. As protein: CASRTRDASDHEQYF.

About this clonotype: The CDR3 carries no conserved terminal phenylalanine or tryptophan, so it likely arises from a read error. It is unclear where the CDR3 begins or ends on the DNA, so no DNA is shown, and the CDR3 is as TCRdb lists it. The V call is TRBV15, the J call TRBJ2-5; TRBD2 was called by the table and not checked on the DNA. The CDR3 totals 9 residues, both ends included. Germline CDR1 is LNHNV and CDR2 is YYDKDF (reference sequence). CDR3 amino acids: CATSWRDNY.

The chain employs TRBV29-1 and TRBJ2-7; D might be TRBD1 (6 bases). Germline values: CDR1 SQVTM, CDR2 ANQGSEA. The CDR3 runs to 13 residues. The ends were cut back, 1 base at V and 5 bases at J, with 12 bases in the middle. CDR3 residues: CSVEGQGRNEQYF. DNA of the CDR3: TGCAGCGTTGAAGGTCAGGGGCGTAACGAGCAGTACTTC.

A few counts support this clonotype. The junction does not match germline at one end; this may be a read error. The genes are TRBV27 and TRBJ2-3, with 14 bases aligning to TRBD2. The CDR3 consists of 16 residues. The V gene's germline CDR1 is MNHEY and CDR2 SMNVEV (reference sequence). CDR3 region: CASSLWTSGRLNTRYF. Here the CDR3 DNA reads TGTGCCAGCAGTTTATGGACTAGCGGGAGGCTGAATACGCGGTATTTT.

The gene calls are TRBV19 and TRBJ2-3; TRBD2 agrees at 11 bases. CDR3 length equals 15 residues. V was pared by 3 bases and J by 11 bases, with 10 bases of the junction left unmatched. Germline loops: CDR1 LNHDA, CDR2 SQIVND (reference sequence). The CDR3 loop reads CASSMSSGRGNEQYF. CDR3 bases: TGTGCCAGTAGTATGAGTAGCGGGAGGGGGAATGAGCAGTATTTT. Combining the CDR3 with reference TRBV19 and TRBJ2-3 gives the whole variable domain DGGITQSPKYLFRKEGQNVTLSCEQNLNHDAMYWYRQDPGQGLRLIYYSQIVNDFQKGDIAEGYSVSREKKESFPLTVTSAQKNPTAFYLCASSMSSGRGNEQYFGPGTRLTVL.

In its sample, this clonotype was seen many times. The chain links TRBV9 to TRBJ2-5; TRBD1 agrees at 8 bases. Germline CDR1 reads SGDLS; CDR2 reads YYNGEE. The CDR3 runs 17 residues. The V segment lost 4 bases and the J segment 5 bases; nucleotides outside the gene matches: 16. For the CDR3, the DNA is TGTGCCAGCAGCCCCCGGGACAGGAGTACTCCCGGGGAGACCCAGTACTTC. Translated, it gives CASSPRDRSTPGETQYF.

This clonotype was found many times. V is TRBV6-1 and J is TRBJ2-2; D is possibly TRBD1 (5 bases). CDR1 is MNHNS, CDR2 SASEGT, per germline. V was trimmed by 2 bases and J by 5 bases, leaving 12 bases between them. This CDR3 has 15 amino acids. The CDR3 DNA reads TGTGCCAGCAGTGAACTGCAGGGCACGACCGGGGAGCTGTTTTTT. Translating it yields CASSELQGTTGELFF.

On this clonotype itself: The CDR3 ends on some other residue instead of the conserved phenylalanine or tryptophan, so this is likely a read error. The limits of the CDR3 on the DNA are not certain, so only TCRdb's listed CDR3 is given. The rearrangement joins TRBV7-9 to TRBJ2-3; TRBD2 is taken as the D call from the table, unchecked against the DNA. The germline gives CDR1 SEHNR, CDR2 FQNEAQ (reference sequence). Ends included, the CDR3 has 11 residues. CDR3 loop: CASRVEGLLDY.

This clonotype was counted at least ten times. Here the CDR3 reads CASSASGGATGELFF. CDR3 DNA sequence: TGTGCCAGCAGTGCTAGCGGGGGGGCCACCGGGGAGCTGTTTTTT. The chain couples TRBV6-4 to TRBJ2-2; 12 positions match TRBD2. Germline CDR1 is MRHNA and CDR2 is SNTAGT. The ends lost 4 bases at V and 4 bases at J; junction bases unmatched: 1. This CDR3 has 15 amino acids.

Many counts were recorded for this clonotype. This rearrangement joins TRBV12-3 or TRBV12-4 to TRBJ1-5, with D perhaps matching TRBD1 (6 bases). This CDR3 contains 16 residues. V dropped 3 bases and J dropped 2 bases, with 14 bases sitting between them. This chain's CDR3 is CASSFSGGRGNQPQHF. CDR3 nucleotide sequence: TGTGCCAGCAGTTTTTCGGGGGGGCGGGGCAATCAGCCCCAGCATTTT.

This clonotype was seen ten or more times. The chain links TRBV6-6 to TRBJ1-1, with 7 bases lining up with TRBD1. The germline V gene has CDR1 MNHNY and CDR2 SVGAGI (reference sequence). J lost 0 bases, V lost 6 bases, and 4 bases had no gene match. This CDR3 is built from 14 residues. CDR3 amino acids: CASSRGGMNTEAFF. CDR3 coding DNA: TGTGCCAGCAGCCGAGGGGGCATGAACACTGAAGCTTTCTTT.

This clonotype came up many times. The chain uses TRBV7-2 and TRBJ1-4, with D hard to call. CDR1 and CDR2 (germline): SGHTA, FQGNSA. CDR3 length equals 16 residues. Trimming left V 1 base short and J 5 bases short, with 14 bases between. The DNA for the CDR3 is TGTGCCAGCAGCTTAGGGGGTTGGGAGCCAAATGAAAAACTGTTTTTT. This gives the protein CASSLGGWEPNEKLFF.